Reported below is one T cell receptor (beta chain). Its antigen is unknown. The CDR3 has 13 residues. The sample belongs to a study of T cell responses to AZD1222 COVID-19 vaccine. Overall study context: Pooling of second doses given at about 4 or about 12 weeks was done. Whole-study findings and limits: Researchers report vaccine-associated CD4 TCRs spanning spike, with dominance at 160-218 and 743-854. The donor cohort was predominantly white British with a female majority, and clonal diversity may have been underestimated.

Produced via immunoSEQ multiplex PCR; TCRdb's table is partial and in-frame only. The data contain some 110,000 clones, roughly nine tenths of them singletons. The J gene is TRBJ1-1, the V gene TRBV21-1. TRBV21-1 is noted as a pseudogene. Sequencing used peripheral blood, obtained on day 0 of AZD1222 vaccination. The source is an adult in good health. The CDR3 is CAASGTKNTEAFF. The CDR3 DNA reads TGTGCCGCCTCCGGCACCAAGAACACTGAAGCTTTCTTT.